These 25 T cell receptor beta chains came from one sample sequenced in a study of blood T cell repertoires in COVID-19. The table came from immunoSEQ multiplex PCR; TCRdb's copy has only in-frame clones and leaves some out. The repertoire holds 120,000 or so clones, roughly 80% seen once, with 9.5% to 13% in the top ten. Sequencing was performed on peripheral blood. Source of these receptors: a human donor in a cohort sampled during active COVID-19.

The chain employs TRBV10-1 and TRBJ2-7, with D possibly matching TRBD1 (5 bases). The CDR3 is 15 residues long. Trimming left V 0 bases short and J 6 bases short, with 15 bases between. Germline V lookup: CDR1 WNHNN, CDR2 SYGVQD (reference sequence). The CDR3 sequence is CASSESIAGSLEQYF. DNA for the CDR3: TGCGCCAGCAGTGAGTCGATAGCAGGGTCTCTCGAGCAGTACTTC.

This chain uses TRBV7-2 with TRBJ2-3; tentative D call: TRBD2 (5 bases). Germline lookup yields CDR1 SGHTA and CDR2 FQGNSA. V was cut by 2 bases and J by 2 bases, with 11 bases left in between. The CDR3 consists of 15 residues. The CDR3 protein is CASSLITGFTDTQYF. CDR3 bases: TGTGCCAGCAGCTTAATAACGGGGTTCACAGATACGCAGTATTTT.

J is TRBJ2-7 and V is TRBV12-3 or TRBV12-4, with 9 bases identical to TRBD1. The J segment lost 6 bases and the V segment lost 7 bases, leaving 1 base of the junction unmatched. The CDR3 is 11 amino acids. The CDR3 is CASKGQGEQYF. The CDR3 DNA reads TGTGCCAGCAAGGGACAGGGCGAGCAGTACTTC.

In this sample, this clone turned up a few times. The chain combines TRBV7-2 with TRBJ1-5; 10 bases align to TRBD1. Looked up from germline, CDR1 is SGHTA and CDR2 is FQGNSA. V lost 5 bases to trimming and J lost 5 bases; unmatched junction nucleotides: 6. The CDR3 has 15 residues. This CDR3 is CASSLQTGGHQPQHF. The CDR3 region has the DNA TGTGCCAGCAGCCTTCAGACAGGGGGCCATCAGCCCCAGCATTTT.

The CDR3 coding sequence is TGTGCCAGCAGTGGAACCGGGACAGGTAAGGGTCACGAGCAGTACTTC. It is translated as CASSGTGTGKGHEQYF. The J gene is TRBJ2-7, the V gene TRBV6-7, with 8 bases that match TRBD1. TRBV6-7 is sorted into the ORF group, with uncertain function. The CDR3 covers 16 residues. V shed 5 bases, J shed 5 bases, and the junction held 14 bases outside the gene matches.

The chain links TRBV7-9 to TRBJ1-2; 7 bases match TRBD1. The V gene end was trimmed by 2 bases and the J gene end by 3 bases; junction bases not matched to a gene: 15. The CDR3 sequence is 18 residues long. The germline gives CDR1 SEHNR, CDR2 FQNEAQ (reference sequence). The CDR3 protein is CASSLTWGDTGADYGYTF. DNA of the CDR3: TGTGCCAGCAGCTTAACTTGGGGTGATACAGGGGCGGACTATGGCTACACCTTC. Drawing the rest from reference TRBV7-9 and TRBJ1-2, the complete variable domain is DTGVSQNPRHKITKRGQNVTFRCDPISEHNRLYWYRQTLGQGPEFLTYFQNEAQLEKSRLLSDRFSAERPKGSFSTLEIQRTEQGDSAMYLCASSLTWGDTGADYGYTFGSGTRLTVV.

CDR3 in amino acids: CAISGTSGGGRDTQYF. In nucleotides, the CDR3 is TGTGCCATCAGCGGGACTAGCGGGGGGGGGCGAGATACGCAGTATTTT. The chain employs TRBV10-3 and TRBJ2-3; 16 nucleotides agree with TRBD2. This CDR3 is built from 16 residues. V lost 6 bases, J lost 5 bases, and 5 bases stayed unmatched. Germline CDR1 is ENHRY and CDR2 is SYGVKD.

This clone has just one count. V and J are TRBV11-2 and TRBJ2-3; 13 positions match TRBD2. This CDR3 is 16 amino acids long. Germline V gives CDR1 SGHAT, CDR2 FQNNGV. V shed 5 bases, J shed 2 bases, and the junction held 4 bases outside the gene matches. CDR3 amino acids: CASSAGLAGATDTQYF. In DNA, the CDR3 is TGTGCCAGCAGCGCTGGACTAGCGGGGGCCACAGATACGCAGTATTTT.

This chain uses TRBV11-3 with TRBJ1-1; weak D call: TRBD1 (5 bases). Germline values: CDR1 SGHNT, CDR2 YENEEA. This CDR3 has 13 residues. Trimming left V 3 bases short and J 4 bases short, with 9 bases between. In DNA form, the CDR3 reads TGTGCCAGCAGCTTTGGGGGAGGCACTGAAGCTTTCTTT. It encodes CASSFGGGTEAFF.

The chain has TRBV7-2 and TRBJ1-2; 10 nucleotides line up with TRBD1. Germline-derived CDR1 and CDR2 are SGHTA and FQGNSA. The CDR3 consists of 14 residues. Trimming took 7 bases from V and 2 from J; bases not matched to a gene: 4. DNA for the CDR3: TGTGCCAGCACCCCGGGACAGGGGAACTATGGCTACACCTTC. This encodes CASTPGQGNYGYTF.

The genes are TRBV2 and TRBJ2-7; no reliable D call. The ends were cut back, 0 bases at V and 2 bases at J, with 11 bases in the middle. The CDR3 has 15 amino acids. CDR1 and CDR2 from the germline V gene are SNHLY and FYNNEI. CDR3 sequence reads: CASSEAYPVAYEQYF. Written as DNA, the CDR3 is TGTGCCAGCAGTGAAGCTTACCCGGTGGCCTACGAGCAGTACTTC.

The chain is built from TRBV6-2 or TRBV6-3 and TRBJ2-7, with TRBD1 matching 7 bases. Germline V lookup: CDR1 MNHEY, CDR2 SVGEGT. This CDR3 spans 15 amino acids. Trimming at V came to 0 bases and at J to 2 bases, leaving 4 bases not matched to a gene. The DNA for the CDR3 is TGTGCCAGCAGTTACTCCCCGGGACAGACCTACGAGCAGTACTTC. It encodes CASSYSPGQTYEQYF.

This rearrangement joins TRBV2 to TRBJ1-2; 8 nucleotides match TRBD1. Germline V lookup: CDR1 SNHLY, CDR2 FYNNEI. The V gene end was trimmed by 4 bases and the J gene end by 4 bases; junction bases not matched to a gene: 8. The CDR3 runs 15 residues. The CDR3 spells CASSASQGAIYGYTF. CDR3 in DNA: TGTGCCAGCAGTGCTTCGCAGGGGGCTATCTATGGCTACACCTTC.

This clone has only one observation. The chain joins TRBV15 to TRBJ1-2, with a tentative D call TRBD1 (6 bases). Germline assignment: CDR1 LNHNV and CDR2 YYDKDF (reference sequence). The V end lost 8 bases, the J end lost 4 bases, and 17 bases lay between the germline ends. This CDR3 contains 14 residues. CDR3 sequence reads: CATARAGAIYGYTF. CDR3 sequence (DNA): TGTGCCACCGCCAGGGCAGGGGCTATCTATGGCTACACCTTC.

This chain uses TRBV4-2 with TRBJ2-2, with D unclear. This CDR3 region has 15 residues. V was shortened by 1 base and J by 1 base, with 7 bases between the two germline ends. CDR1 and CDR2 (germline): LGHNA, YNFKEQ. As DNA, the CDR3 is TGTGCCAGCAGCCAAGTTGAACAGAACACCGGGGAGCTGTTTTTT. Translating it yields CASSQVEQNTGELFF.

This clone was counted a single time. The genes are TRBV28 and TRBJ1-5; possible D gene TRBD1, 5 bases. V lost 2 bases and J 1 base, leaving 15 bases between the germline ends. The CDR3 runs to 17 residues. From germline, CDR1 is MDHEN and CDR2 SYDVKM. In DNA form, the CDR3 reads TGTGCCAGCAGTTTAGGGTGGGCAGGGTCGAGCAATCAGCCCCAGCATTTT. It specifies CASSLGWAGSSNQPQHF.

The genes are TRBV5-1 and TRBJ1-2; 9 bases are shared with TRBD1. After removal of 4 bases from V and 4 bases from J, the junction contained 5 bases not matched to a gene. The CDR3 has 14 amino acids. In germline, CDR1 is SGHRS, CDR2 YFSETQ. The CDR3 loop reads CASSRTGEGYGYTF. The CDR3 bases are TGCGCCAGCAGCCGGACAGGGGAAGGCTATGGCTACACCTTC.

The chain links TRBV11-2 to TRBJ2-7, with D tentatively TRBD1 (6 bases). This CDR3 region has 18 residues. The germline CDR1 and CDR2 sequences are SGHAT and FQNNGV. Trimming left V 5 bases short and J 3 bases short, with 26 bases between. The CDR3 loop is CASSPNGQSANLNYEQYF. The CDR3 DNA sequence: TGTGCCAGCAGCCCTAATGGACAGTCTGCGAATCTGAACTACGAGCAGTACTTC.

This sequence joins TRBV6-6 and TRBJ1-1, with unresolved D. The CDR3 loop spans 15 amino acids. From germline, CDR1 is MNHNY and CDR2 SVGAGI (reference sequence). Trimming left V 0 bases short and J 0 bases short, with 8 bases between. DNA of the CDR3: TGTGCCAGCAGTTACTCGTTCAGTTTGAACACTGAAGCTTTCTTT. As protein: CASSYSFSLNTEAFF.

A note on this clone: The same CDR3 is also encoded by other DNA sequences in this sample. The CDR3 nucleotides are TGTGCCTCCGGACAACTCTCCTACGAGCAGTACTTC. This encodes CASGQLSYEQYF. This chain joins TRBV28 and TRBJ2-7, with D possibly being TRBD1 (5 bases). With 11 bases removed from V and 0 bases from J, the gap between germline ends came to 11 bases. The CDR3 contains 12 residues. Germline V gives CDR1 MDHEN, CDR2 SYDVKM.

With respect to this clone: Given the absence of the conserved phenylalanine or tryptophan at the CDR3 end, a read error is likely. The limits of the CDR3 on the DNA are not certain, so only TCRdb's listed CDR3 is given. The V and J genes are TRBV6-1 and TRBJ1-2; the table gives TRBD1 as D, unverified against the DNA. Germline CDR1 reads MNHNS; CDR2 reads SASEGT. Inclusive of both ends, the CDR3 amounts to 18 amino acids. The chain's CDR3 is CASSERGQGANYGDNWIR.

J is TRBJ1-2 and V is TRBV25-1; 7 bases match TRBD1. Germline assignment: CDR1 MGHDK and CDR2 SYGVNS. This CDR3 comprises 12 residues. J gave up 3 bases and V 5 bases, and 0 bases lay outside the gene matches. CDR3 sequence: CASSQGDYGYTF. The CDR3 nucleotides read TGTGCCAGCAGTCAGGGGGACTATGGCTACACCTTC.

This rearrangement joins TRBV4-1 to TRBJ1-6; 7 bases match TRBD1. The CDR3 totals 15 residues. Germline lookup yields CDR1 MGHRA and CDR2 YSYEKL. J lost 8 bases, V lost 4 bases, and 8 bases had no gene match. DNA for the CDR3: TGCGCCAGCAGCCGGGGCCGGGACAGTGATTCACCCCTCCACTTT. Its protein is CASSRGRDSDSPLHF.

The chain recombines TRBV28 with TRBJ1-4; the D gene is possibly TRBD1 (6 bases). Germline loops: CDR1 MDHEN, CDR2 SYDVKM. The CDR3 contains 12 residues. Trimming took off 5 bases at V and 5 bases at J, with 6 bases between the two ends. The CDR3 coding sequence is TGTGCCAGCAGTCAGGGGAATGAAAAACTGTTTTTT. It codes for CASSQGNEKLFF.

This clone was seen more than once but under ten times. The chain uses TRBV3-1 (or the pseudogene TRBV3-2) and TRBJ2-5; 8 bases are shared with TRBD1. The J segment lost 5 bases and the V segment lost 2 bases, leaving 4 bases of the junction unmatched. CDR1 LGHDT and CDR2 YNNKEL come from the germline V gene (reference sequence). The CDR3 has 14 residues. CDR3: CASSQLDRGETQYF. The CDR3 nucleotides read TGTGCCAGCAGCCAACTCGACAGGGGTGAGACCCAGTACTTC.